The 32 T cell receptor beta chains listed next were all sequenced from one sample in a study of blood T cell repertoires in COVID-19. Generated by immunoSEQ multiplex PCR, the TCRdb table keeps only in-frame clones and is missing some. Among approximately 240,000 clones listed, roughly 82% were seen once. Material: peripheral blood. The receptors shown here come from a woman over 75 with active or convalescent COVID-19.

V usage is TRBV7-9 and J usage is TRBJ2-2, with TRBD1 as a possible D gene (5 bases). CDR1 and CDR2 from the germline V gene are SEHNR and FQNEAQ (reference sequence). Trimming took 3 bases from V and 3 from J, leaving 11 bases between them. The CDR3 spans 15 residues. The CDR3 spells CASSFSVGDTGELFF. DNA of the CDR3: TGTGCCAGCAGCTTTTCGGTAGGGGACACCGGGGAGCTGTTTTTT.

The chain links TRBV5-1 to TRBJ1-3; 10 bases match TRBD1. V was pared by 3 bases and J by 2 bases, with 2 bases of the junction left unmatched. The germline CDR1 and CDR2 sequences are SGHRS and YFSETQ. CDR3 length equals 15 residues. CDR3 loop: CASSYGQGAGNTIYF. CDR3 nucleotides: TGCGCCAGCAGCTACGGACAGGGGGCTGGAAACACCATATATTTT.

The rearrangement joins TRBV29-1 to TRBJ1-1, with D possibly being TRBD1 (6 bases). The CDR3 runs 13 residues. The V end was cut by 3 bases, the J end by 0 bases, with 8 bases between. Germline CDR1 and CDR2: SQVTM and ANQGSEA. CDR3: CSVDRGMNTEAFF. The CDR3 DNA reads TGCAGCGTTGACAGGGGAATGAACACTGAAGCTTTCTTT.

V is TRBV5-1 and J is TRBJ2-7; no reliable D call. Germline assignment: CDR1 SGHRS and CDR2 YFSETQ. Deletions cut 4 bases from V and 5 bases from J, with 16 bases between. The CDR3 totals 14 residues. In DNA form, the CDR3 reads TGCGCCAGCAGCCACGGGTCCCACGGCAACGAGCAGTACTTC. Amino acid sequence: CASSHGSHGNEQYF.

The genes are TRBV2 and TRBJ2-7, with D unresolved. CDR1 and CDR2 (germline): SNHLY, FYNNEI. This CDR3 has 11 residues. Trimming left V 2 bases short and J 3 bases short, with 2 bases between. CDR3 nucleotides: TGTGCCAGCAGTGAACTCTACGAGCAGTACTTC. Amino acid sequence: CASSELYEQYF.

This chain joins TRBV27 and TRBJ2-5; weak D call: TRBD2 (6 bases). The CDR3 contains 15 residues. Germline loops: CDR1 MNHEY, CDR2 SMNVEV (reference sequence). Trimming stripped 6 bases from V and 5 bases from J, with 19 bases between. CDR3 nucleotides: TGTGCCAGCAGCTCACACTCGTTTGGGGGGGAGACCCAGTACTTC. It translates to CASSSHSFGGETQYF.

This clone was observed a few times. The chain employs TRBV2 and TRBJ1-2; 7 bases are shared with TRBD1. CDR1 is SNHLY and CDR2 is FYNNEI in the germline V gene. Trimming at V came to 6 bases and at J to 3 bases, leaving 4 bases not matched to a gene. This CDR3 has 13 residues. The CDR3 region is CASRFTGDYGYTF. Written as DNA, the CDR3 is TGTGCCAGCAGATTTACAGGGGACTATGGCTACACCTTC.

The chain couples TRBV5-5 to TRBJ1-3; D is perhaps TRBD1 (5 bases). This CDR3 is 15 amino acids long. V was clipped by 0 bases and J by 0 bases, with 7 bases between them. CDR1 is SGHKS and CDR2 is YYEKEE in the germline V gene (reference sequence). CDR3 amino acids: CASSLGGGSGNTIYF. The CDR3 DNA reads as TGTGCCAGCAGCTTGGGGGGCGGCTCTGGAAACACCATATATTTT.

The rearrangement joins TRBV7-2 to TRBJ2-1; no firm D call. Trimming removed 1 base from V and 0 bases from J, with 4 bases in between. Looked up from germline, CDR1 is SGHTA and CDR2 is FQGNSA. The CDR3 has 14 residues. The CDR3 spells CASSLESSYNEQFF. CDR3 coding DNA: TGTGCCAGCAGCTTAGAGAGCTCCTACAATGAGCAGTTCTTC. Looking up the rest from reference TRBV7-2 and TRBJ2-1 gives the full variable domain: GAGVSQSPSNKVTEKGKDVELRCDPISGHTALYWYRQSLGQGLEFLIYFQGNSAPDKSGLPSDRFSAERTGGSVSTLTIQRTQQEDSAVYLCASSLESSYNEQFFGPGTRLTVL.

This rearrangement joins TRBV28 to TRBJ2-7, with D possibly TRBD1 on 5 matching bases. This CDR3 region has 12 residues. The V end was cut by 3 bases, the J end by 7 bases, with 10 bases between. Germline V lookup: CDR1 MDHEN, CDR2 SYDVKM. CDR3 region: CASSFSGQEQYF. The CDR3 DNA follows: TGTGCCAGCAGTTTTTCAGGGCAAGAGCAGTACTTC.

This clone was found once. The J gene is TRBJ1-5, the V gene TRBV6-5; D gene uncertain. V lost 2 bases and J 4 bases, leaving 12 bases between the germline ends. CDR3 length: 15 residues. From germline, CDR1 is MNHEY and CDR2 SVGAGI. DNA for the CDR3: TGTGCCAGCAGTTACGGGCGCCCGTATAATCAGCCCCAGCATTTT. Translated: CASSYGRPYNQPQHF.

The CDR3 DNA reads as TGCGCCAGCAGCTTGATGGGAGCAGCTCCACTTAACTATGGCTACACCTTC. It translates to CASSLMGAAPLNYGYTF. The chain couples TRBV5-1 to TRBJ1-2; D remains unclear. The CDR3 consists of 17 residues. V gave up 1 base and J gave up 1 base, with 17 bases separating them. Germline CDR1 SGHRS, CDR2 YFSETQ.

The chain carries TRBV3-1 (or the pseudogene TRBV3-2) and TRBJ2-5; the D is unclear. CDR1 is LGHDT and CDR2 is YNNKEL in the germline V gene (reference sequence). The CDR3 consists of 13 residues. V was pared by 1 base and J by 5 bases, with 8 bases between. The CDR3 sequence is CASSQGATETQYF. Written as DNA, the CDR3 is TGTGCCAGCAGCCAAGGGGCAACGGAGACCCAGTACTTC.

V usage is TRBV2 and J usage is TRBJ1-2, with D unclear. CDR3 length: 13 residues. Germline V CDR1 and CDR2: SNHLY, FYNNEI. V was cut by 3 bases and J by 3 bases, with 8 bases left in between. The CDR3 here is CASSERQDYGYTF. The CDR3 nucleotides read TGTGCCAGCAGTGAGAGACAAGACTATGGCTACACCTTC.

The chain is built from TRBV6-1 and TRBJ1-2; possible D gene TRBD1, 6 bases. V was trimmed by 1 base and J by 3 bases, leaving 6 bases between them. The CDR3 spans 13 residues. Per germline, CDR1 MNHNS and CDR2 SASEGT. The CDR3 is CASSEGGHYGYTF. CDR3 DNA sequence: TGTGCCAGCAGTGAAGGGGGGCACTATGGCTACACCTTC.

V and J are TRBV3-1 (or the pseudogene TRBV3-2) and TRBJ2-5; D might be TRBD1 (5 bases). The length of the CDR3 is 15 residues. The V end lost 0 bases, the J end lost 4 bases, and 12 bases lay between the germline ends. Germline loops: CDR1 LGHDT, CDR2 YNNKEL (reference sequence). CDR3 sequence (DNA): TGTGCCAGCAGCCAAGAACAGGCCGATAGAGAGACCCAGTACTTC. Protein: CASSQEQADRETQYF.

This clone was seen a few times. CDR3: CATSDFYGNGYTF. The CDR3 DNA reads TGTGCCACCAGTGATTTCTACGGGAATGGCTACACCTTC. The rearrangement links TRBV24-1 to TRBJ1-2; D is ambiguous. V dropped 1 base and J dropped 6 bases, with 8 bases sitting between them. The CDR3 runs to 13 residues. CDR1 and CDR2 from the germline V gene are KGHDR and SFDVKD.

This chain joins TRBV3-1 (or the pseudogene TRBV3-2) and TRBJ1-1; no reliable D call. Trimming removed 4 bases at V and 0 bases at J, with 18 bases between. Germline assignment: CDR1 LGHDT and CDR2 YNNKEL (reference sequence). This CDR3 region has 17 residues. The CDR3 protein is CASSPIAGKPMNTEAFF. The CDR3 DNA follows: TGTGCCAGCAGCCCTATTGCGGGGAAACCTATGAACACTGAAGCTTTCTTT.

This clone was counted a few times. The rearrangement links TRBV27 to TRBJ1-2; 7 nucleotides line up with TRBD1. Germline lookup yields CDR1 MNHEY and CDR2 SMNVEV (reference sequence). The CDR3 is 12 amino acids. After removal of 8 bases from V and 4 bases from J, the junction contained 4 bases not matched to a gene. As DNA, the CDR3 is TGTGCCAGCGCGGACAGGCCCTATGGCTACACCTTC. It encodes CASADRPYGYTF.

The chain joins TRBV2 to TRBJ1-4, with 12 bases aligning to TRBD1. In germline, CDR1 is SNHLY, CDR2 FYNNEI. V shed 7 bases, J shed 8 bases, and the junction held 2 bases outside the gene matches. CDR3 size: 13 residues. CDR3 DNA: TGTGCCAGCATCGGGACAGGGGGCGAAAAACTGTTTTTT. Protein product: CASIGTGGEKLFF.

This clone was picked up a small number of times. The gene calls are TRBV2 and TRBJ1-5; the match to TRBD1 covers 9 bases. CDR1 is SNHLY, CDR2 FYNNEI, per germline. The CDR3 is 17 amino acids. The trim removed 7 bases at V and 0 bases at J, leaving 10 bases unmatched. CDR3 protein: CASNAGQGLYSNQPQHF. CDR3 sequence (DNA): TGTGCCAGCAACGCGGGACAGGGCCTCTATAGCAATCAGCCCCAGCATTTT.

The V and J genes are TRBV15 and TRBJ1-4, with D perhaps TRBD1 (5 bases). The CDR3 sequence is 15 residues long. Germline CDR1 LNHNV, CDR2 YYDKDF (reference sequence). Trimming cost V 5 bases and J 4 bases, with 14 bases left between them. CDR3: CATSPRQSFNEKLFF. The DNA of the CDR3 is TGTGCCACCAGCCCCCGACAGAGTTTTAATGAAAAACTGTTTTTT.

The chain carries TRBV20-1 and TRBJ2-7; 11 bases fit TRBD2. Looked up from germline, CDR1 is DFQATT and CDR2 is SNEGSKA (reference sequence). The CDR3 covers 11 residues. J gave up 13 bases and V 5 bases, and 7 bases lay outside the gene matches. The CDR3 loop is CSAPLLAGAYF. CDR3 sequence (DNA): TGCAGTGCTCCTCTACTAGCGGGGGCTTACTTC.

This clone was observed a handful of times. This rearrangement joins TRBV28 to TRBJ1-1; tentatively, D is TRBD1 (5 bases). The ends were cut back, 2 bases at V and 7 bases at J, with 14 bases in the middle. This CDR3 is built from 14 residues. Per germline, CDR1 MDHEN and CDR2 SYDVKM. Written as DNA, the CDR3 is TGTGCCAGCAGTTTACCCGGACCAAGGGGTGAAGCTTTCTTT. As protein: CASSLPGPRGEAFF.

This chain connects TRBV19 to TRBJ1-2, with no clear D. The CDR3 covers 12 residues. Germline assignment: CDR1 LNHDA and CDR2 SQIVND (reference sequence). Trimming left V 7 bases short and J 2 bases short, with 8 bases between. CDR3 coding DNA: TGTGCCAGTACCCGAGGGAACTATGGCTACACCTTC. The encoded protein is CASTRGNYGYTF.

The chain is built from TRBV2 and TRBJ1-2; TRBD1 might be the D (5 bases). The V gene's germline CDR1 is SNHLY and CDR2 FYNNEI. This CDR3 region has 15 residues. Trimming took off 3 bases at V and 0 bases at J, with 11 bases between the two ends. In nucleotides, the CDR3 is TGTGCCAGCAGTGACTGGGGGGGTGCTAACTATGGCTACACCTTC. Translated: CASSDWGGANYGYTF.

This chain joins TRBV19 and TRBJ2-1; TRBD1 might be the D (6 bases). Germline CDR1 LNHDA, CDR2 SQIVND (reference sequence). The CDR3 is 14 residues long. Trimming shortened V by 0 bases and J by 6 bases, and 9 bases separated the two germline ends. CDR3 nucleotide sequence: TGTGCCAGTAGTATAGATCAAGGGGGCAATGAGCAGTTCTTC. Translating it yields CASSIDQGGNEQFF.

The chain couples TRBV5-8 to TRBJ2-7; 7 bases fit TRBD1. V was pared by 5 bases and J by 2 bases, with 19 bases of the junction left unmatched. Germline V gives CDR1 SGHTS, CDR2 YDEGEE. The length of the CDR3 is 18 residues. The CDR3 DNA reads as TGTGCCAGCAGACCTCCGGGACAGCCGATATATGATCCCTACGAGCAGTACTTC. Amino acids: CASRPPGQPIYDPYEQYF.

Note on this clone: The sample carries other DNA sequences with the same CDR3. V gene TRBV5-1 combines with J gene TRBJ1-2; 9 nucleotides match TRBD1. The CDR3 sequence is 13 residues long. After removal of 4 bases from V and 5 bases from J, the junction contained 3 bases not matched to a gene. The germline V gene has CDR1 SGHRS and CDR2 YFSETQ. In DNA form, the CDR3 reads TGCGCCAGCAGCGTGGACAGGGGTTATGGCTACACCTTC. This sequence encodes CASSVDRGYGYTF. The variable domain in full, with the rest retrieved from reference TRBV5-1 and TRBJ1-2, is KAGVTQTPRYLIKTRGQQVTLSCSPISGHRSVSWYQQTPGQGLQFLFEYFSETQRNKGNFPGRFSGRQFSNSRSEMNVSTLELGDSALYLCASSVDRGYGYTFGSGTRLTVV.

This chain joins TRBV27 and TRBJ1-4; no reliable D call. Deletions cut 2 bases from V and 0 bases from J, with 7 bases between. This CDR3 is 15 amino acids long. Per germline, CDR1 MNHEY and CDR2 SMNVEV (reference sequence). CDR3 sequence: CASSLLRTTNEKLFF. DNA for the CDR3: TGTGCCAGCAGTTTACTAAGAACAACTAATGAAAAACTGTTTTTT. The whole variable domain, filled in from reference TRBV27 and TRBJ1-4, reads EAQVTQNPRYLITVTGKKLTVTCSQNMNHEYMSWYRQDPGLGLRQIYYSMNVEVTDKGDVPEGYKVSRKEKRNFPLILESPSPNQTSLYFCASSLLRTTNEKLFFGSGTQLSVL.

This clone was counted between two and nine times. The CDR3 protein is CASSGDRGHNQPQHF. CDR3 nucleotides: TGTGCCAGCAGCGGGGACAGGGGGCACAATCAGCCCCAGCATTTT. The V gene is TRBV2, the J gene TRBJ1-5, with 12 bases aligning to TRBD1. J gave up 3 bases and V 6 bases, and 3 bases lay outside the gene matches. Germline CDR1 and CDR2: SNHLY and FYNNEI. The CDR3 loop spans 15 amino acids. The full variable domain, with the rest looked up from reference TRBV2 and TRBJ1-5, is EPEVTQTPSHQVTQMGQEVILRCVPISNHLYFYWYRQILGQKVEFLVSFYNNEISEKSEIFDDQFSVERPDGSNFTLKIRSTKLEDSAMYFCASSGDRGHNQPQHFGDGTRLSIL.

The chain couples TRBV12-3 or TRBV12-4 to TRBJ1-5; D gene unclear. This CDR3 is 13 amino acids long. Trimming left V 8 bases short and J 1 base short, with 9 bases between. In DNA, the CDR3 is TGTGCCAGCGGCCCTCTGAGCAATCAGCCCCAGCATTTT. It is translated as CASGPLSNQPQHF.